The TCR beta chain described here comes from a study of shared clonotypes between healthy human individuals. The method was immunoSEQ multiplex PCR; TCRdb's version includes in-frame clones alone and lacks a portion of them. Of over a million clones in the sample, around three quarters were seen once. The sequencing input was memory CD4+ T cells from PBMCs. Specified subset: CD45RA-negative fraction. The sequence derives from a man between 18 and 35 years old in good health. Some clones in this sample may be carry-over from other donors' samples.

The CDR3 DNA reads as TGTGCCAGCGCGGGACTAGCGGGAGGGCAAGAGACCCAGTACTTC. It specifies CASAGLAGGQETQYF. This chain joins TRBV28 and TRBJ2-5, with 16 bases identical to TRBD2. Germline V gene sequence: CDR1 MDHEN, CDR2 SYDVKM. The CDR3 spans 15 residues. The V gene end was trimmed by 8 bases and the J gene end by 2 bases; junction bases not matched to a gene: 2.